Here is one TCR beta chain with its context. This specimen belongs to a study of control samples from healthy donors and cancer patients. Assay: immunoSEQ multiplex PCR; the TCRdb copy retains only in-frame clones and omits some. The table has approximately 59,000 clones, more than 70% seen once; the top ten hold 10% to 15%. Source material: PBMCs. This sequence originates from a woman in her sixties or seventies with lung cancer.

CDR3 loop: CASSLGAGVRVMNTEAFF. As DNA, the CDR3 is TGTGCCAGCAGCCTAGGGGCAGGTGTTCGTGTCATGAACACTGAAGCTTTCTTT. The rearrangement uses TRBV7-9 and TRBJ1-1; D possibly corresponds to TRBD1 (5 bases). The CDR3 has 18 amino acids. Germline V gene sequence: CDR1 SEHNR, CDR2 FQNEAQ (reference sequence). The ends were cut back, 5 bases at V and 0 bases at J, with 22 bases in the middle. Together with reference TRBV7-9 and TRBJ1-1, the CDR3 gives the full variable domain: DTGVSQNPRHKITKRGQNVTFRCDPISEHNRLYWYRQTLGQGPEFLTYFQNEAQLEKSRLLSDRFSAERPKGSFSTLEIQRTEQGDSAMYLCASSLGAGVRVMNTEAFFGQGTRLTVV.